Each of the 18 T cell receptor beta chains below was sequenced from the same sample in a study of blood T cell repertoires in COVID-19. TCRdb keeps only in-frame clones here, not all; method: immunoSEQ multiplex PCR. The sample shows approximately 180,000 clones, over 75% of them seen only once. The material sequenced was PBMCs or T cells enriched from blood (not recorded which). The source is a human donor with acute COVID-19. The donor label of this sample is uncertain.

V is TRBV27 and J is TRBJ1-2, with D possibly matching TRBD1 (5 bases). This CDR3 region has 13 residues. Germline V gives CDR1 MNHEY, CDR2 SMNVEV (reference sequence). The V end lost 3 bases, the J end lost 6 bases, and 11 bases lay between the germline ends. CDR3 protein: CASSFRVTHGYTF. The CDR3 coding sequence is TGTGCCAGCAGTTTCAGGGTGACGCATGGCTACACCTTC.

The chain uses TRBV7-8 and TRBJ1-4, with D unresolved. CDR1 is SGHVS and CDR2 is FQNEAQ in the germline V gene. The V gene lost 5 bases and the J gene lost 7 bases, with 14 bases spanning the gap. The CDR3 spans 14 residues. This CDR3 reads CASSPRVVSEKLFF. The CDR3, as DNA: TGTGCCAGCAGCCCCCGTGTGGTTAGTGAAAAACTGTTTTTT.

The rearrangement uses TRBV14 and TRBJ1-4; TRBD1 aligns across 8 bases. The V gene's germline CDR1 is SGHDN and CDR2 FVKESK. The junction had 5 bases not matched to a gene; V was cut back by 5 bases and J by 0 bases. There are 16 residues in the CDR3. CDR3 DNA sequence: TGTGCCAGCAGCGACGGACAGGGCACAACTAATGAAAAACTGTTTTTT. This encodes CASSDGQGTTNEKLFF.

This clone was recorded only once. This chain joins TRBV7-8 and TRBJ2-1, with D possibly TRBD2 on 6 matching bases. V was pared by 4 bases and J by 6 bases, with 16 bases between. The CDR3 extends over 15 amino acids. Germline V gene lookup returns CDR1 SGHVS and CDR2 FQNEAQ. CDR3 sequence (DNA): TGTGCCAGCAGCTCGACTAGTGGGGTTGGCAATGAGCAGTTCTTC. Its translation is CASSSTSGVGNEQFF. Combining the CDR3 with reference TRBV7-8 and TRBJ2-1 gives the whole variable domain GAGVSQSPRYKVAKRGQDVALRCDPISGHVSLFWYQQALGQGPEFLTYFQNEAQLDKSGLPSDRFFAERPEGSVSTLKIQRTQQEDSAVYLCASSSTSGVGNEQFFGPGTRLTVL.

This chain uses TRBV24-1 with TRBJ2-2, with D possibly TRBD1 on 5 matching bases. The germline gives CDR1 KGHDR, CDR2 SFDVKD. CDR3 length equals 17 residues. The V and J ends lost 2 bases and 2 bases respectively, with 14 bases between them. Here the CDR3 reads CATSDSPGFSNTGELFF. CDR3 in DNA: TGTGCCACCAGTGATTCCCCAGGGTTCTCCAACACCGGGGAGCTGTTTTTT.

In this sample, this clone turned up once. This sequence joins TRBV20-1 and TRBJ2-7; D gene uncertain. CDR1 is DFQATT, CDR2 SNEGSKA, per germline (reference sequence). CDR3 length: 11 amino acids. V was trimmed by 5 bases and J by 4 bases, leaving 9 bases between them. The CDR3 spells CSAAPLYEQYF. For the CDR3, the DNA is TGCAGTGCTGCGCCGCTTTACGAGCAGTACTTC.

Here the CDR3 DNA reads TGCAGCGTTGAAGGGGACACGAACGGAGAGAACACTGAAGCTTTCTTT. Its translation: CSVEGDTNGENTEAFF. The genes are TRBV29-1 and TRBJ1-1, with a possible D match to TRBD1 (6 bases). From germline, CDR1 is SQVTM and CDR2 ANQGSEA. This CDR3 is built from 16 residues. V was cut by 1 base and J by 1 base, with 16 bases left in between.

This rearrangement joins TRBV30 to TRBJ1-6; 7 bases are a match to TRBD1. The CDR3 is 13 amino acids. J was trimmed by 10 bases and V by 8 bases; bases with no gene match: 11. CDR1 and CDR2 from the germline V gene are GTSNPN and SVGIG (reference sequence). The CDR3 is CAGGTGDGSPLHF. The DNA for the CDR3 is TGTGCCGGCGGAACAGGGGATGGGTCACCCCTCCACTTT.

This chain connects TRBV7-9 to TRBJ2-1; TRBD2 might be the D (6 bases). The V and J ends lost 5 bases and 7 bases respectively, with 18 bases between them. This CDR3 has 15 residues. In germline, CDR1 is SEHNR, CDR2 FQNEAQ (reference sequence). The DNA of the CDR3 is TGTGCCAGCAGCCACCGGGACTCCCAATTAAATGAGCAGTTCTTC. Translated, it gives CASSHRDSQLNEQFF.

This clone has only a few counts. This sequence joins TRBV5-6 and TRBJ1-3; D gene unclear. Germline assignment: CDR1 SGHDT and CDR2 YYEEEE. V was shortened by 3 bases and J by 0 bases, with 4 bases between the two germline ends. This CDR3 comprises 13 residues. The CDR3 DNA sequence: TGTGCCAGCAGCTACAACTCTGGAAACACCATATATTTT. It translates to CASSYNSGNTIYF.

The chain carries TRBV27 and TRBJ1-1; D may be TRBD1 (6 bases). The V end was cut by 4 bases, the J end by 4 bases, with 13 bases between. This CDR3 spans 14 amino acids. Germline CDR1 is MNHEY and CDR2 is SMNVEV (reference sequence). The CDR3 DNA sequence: TGTGCCAGCAGTTCGCATCAGGGGAGCACTGAAGCTTTCTTT. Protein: CASSSHQGSTEAFF.

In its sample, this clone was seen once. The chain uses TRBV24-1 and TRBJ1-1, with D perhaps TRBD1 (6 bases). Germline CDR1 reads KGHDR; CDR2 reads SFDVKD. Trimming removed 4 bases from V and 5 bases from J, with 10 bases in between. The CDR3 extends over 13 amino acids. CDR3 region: CATSDRTVTEAFF. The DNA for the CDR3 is TGTGCCACCAGTGACCGGACAGTGACTGAAGCTTTCTTT.

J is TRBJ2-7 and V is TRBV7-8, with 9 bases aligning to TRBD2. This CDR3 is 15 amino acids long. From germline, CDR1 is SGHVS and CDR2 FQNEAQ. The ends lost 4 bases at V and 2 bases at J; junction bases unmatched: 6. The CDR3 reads CASSSVGGGAYEQYF. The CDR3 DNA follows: TGTGCCAGCAGCTCCGTCGGCGGGGGGGCCTACGAGCAGTACTTC.

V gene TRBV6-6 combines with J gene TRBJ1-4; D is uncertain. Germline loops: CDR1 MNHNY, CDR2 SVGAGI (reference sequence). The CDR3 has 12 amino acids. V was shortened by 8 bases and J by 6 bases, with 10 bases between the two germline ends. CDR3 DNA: TGTGCCAGCTCTCCAGCGGATGAAAAACTGTTTTTT. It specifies CASSPADEKLFF.

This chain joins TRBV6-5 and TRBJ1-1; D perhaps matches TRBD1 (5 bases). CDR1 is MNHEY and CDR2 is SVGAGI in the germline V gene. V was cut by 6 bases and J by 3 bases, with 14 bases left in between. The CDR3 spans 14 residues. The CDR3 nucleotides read TGTGCCAGCAGGGGGCGGGGGTTCGACACTGAAGCTTTCTTT. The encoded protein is CASRGRGFDTEAFF.

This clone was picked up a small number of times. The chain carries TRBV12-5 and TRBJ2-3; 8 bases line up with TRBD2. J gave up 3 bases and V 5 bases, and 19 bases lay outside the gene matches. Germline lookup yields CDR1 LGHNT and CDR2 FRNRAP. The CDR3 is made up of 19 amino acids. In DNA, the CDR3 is TGTGCTAGTGGTCCCGTCTCGGGGGGGCCCCGGGGCGATACAGATACGCAGTATTTT. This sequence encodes CASGPVSGGPRGDTDTQYF.

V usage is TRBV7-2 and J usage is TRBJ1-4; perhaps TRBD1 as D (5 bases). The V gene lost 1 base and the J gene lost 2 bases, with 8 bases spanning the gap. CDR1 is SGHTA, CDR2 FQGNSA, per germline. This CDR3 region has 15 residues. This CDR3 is CASSLVRATNEKLFF. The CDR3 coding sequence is TGTGCCAGCAGCTTAGTCAGGGCTACTAATGAAAAACTGTTTTTT.

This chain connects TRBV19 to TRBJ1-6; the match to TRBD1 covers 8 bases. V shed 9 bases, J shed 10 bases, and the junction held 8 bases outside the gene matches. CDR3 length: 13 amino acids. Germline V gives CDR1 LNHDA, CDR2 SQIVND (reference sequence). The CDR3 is CASQGQGGSPLHF. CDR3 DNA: TGTGCCAGCCAAGGACAGGGCGGCTCACCCCTCCACTTT.